These T cell receptor beta chains were read from a single sample in a study of T-cell memory formation after mild COVID-19. Each CDR3 protein is one row after TCRdb ran MiXCR on the 5' RACE reads. The sample contains 150,000 to 200,000 distinct CDR3 sequences, around a tenth of which appear only once. Sequencing used PBMCs or a T cell subset sorted from them (not recorded which). These receptors were obtained from a man younger than 35 who had mild COVID-19 (a few samples of this study predate the infection). Cell type and time point are not known. The CDR3 runs from the conserved cysteine through the conserved F or W. Fields, in order: J gene, clone size, D gene, CDR3 length, V gene, CDR3 DNA, CDR3 protein. The D gene is left open where the match is weak. Only part of the rows carry a size: once, few, many, or a class if the clone is expanded.

j_gene: TRBJ1-2; abundance: few; d_gene: NA; len: 12; v_gene: TRBV12-3/TRBV12-4; CDR3nt: TGTGCCAGCAGTTTTAGTAGTGGGGGTATCACCTTC; CDR3aa: CASSFSSGGITF
j_gene: TRBJ2-1; abundance: few; d_gene: NA; len: 14; v_gene: TRBV20-1; CDR3nt: TGCAGTGCTAGTGAGCCGCCGAGTCGGAATGAGCAGTTCTTC; CDR3aa: CSASEPPSRNEQFF
j_gene: TRBJ1-5; abundance: many; d_gene: NA; len: 13; v_gene: TRBV4-3; CDR3nt: TGCGCCAGCAGCCAAGACGAGGGTCAGCCCCAGCATTTT; CDR3aa: CASSQDEGQPQHF
j_gene: TRBJ1-3; abundance: NA; d_gene: NA; len: 15; v_gene: TRBV25-1; CDR3nt: TGTGCCAGCAGTGACCCCAGGCAGGTTGGAAACACCATATATTTT; CDR3aa: CASSDPRQVGNTIYF
j_gene: TRBJ2-1; abundance: few; d_gene: TRBD2; len: 15; v_gene: TRBV20-1; CDR3nt: TGCAGTGCCCCCTATCTGGGGGGAGGGAAAAATGAGCAGTTCTTC; CDR3aa: CSAPYLGGGKNEQFF
j_gene: TRBJ2-1; abundance: few; d_gene: NA; len: 12; v_gene: TRBV18; CDR3nt: TGTGCCAGCTCACCACGGAGCAATGAGCAGTTCTTC; CDR3aa: CASSPRSNEQFF
j_gene: TRBJ1-1; abundance: NA; d_gene: NA; len: 14; v_gene: TRBV19; CDR3nt: TGTGCCAGTAGTATAGCGACAGCGAACACTGAAGCTTTCTTT; CDR3aa: CASSIATANTEAFF
j_gene: TRBJ2-7; abundance: NA; d_gene: NA; len: 14; v_gene: TRBV7-2; CDR3nt: TGTGCCAGCAGCTTAGACGGTCGGGCCTACGAGCAGTACTTC; CDR3aa: CASSLDGRAYEQYF
j_gene: TRBJ2-7; abundance: many; d_gene: NA; len: 15; v_gene: TRBV5-1; CDR3nt: TGCGCCAGCAGTAGGGACGGCGACACCGGGTACGAGCAGTACTTC; CDR3aa: CASSRDGDTGYEQYF
j_gene: TRBJ2-3; abundance: NA; d_gene: NA; len: 13; v_gene: TRBV12-3/TRBV12-4; CDR3nt: TGTGCCAGCGGGACTGTTGGAACAGATACGCAGTATTTT; CDR3aa: CASGTVGTDTQYF
j_gene: TRBJ2-3; abundance: many; d_gene: TRBD2; len: 13; v_gene: TRBV28; CDR3nt: TGTGCCAGCAAGTGGGGGGGGACAGATACGCAGTATTTT; CDR3aa: CASKWGGTDTQYF
j_gene: TRBJ2-6; abundance: NA; d_gene: TRBD1; len: 16; v_gene: TRBV5-1; CDR3nt: TGCGCCAGCGTTGGGGACAGACCGACTTGGGCCAACGTCCTGACTTTC; CDR3aa: CASVGDRPTWANVLTF
j_gene: TRBJ1-2; abundance: few; d_gene: NA; len: 16; v_gene: TRBV7-8; CDR3nt: TGTGCCAGCAGCTTAGCGCTGGGGGGGGGCTCCTATGGCTACACCTTC; CDR3aa: CASSLALGGGSYGYTF
j_gene: TRBJ2-1; abundance: few; d_gene: NA; len: 16; v_gene: TRBV21-1; CDR3nt: TGTGCCAGCAGCCGCGCTAGCGGGGGAACGCCGAATGAGCAGTTCTTC; CDR3aa: CASSRASGGTPNEQFF
j_gene: TRBJ2-3; abundance: few; d_gene: NA; len: 14; v_gene: TRBV13; CDR3nt: TGTGCCAGCAGCTCCCGAATCGCGGGGGATACGCAGTATTTT; CDR3aa: CASSSRIAGDTQYF
j_gene: TRBJ1-6; abundance: few; d_gene: TRBD1; len: 14; v_gene: TRBV27; CDR3nt: TGTGCCAGCAGATTCGACAGGGGGCCTTCACCCCTCCACTTT; CDR3aa: CASRFDRGPSPLHF
j_gene: TRBJ1-5; abundance: few; d_gene: NA; len: 13; v_gene: TRBV5-1; CDR3nt: TGCGCCAGCAGCTTGGAAGGGCATCAGCCCCAGCATTTT; CDR3aa: CASSLEGHQPQHF
j_gene: TRBJ1-2; abundance: NA; d_gene: NA; len: 12; v_gene: TRBV11-2; CDR3nt: TGTGCCAGCCGAATTACTAACTATGGCTACACCTTC; CDR3aa: CASRITNYGYTF
j_gene: TRBJ1-5; abundance: few; d_gene: NA; len: 13; v_gene: TRBV12-3/TRBV12-4; CDR3nt: TGTGCCAGCAGTTTTGCGGAAAATCAGCCCCAGCATTTT; CDR3aa: CASSFAENQPQHF
j_gene: TRBJ2-7; abundance: few; d_gene: TRBD1; len: 16; v_gene: TRBV2; CDR3nt: TGTGCCAGCCGTCTACCGGGACAGGTCTACTCCTACGAGCAGTACTTC; CDR3aa: CASRLPGQVYSYEQYF
j_gene: TRBJ2-3; abundance: NA; d_gene: NA; len: 11; v_gene: TRBV5-4; CDR3nt: TGTGCCAGCAGCTTGTCGCAGGTCCCCCTTTTT; CDR3aa: CASSLSQVPLF
j_gene: TRBJ2-5; abundance: NA; d_gene: TRBD1; len: 12; v_gene: TRBV5-5; CDR3nt: TGTGCCAGCAGCTACAGGGGTGAGACCCAGTACTTC; CDR3aa: CASSYRGETQYF
j_gene: TRBJ1-5; abundance: NA; d_gene: NA; len: 13; v_gene: TRBV7-9; CDR3nt: TGTGCCAGCAGCTTTGCGGGGAATCAGCCCCAGCATTTT; CDR3aa: CASSFAGNQPQHF
j_gene: TRBJ1-2; abundance: few; d_gene: NA; len: 13; v_gene: TRBV19; CDR3nt: TGTGCCAGTGGGATTGGCCCTAACTATGGCTACACCTTC; CDR3aa: CASGIGPNYGYTF
j_gene: TRBJ1-5; abundance: NA; d_gene: NA; len: 13; v_gene: TRBV19; CDR3nt: TGTGCCAGTAGCCTGGGCCTATATCAGCCCCAGCATTTT; CDR3aa: CASSLGLYQPQHF
j_gene: TRBJ1-1; abundance: NA; d_gene: TRBD1; len: 14; v_gene: TRBV12-3/TRBV12-4; CDR3nt: TGTGCCAGCAGAAAGGGACAGGTTGCCACTGAAGCTTTCTTT; CDR3aa: CASRKGQVATEAFF
j_gene: TRBJ2-5; abundance: many; d_gene: NA; len: 16; v_gene: TRBV5-1; CDR3nt: TGCGCCAGCAGCCCGGAAGCGGGCCATGTGGGGGAGACCCAGTACTTC; CDR3aa: CASSPEAGHVGETQYF
j_gene: TRBJ2-3; abundance: NA; d_gene: TRBD2; len: 17; v_gene: TRBV7-6; CDR3nt: TGTGCCAGCAGCTTAGCGTTACTAGCGGGGGGCACAGATACGCAGTATTTT; CDR3aa: CASSLALLAGGTDTQYF
j_gene: TRBJ1-2; abundance: NA; d_gene: NA; len: 16; v_gene: TRBV5-5; CDR3nt: TGTGCCAGCAGCTTGGCCGGAGGCAGCACCAACTATGGCTACACCTTC; CDR3aa: CASSLAGGSTNYGYTF
j_gene: TRBJ1-6; abundance: few; d_gene: NA; len: 14; v_gene: TRBV7-9; CDR3nt: TGTGCCAGCAGCTTAGAGCCGCTGAGTTCACCCCTCCACTTT; CDR3aa: CASSLEPLSSPLHF
j_gene: TRBJ2-7; abundance: few; d_gene: TRBD2; len: 12; v_gene: TRBV12-3/TRBV12-4; CDR3nt: TGTGCCAGCAGGAGGACTAGCGGCGAGCAGTACTTC; CDR3aa: CASRRTSGEQYF
j_gene: TRBJ1-1; abundance: NA; d_gene: TRBD1; len: 14; v_gene: TRBV7-2; CDR3nt: TGTGCCAGCAGCTCGGACAGGGGAAGGACTGGGGCTTTCTTT; CDR3aa: CASSSDRGRTGAFF
j_gene: TRBJ1-1; abundance: few; d_gene: NA; len: 13; v_gene: TRBV3-1; CDR3nt: TGTGCCAGCAGCCAAACCCCGAACACTGAAGCTTTCTTT; CDR3aa: CASSQTPNTEAFF
j_gene: TRBJ1-4; abundance: NA; d_gene: NA; len: 14; v_gene: TRBV5-4; CDR3nt: TGTGCCAGCAGCCCGGACCCACTGGGAGAAAAACTGTTTTTT; CDR3aa: CASSPDPLGEKLFF
j_gene: TRBJ2-3; abundance: few; d_gene: TRBD2; len: 15; v_gene: TRBV15; CDR3nt: TGTGCCACCAGCAGAGTAGCGGGGGAAATAGATACGCAGTATTTT; CDR3aa: CATSRVAGEIDTQYF
j_gene: TRBJ1-1; abundance: few; d_gene: NA; len: 16; v_gene: TRBV18; CDR3nt: TGTGCCAGCTCACCACCGGGGGGCCGGAGGGACACTGAAGCTTTCTTT; CDR3aa: CASSPPGGRRDTEAFF
j_gene: TRBJ2-3; abundance: few; d_gene: NA; len: 15; v_gene: TRBV5-6; CDR3nt: TGTGCCAGCAGTCCGAGGGTTCCAAGCACAGATACGCAGTATTTT; CDR3aa: CASSPRVPSTDTQYF
j_gene: TRBJ1-2; abundance: few; d_gene: NA; len: 13; v_gene: TRBV7-9; CDR3nt: TGTGCCAGCAGCTTAGATGGGGGGGATGGCTACACCTTC; CDR3aa: CASSLDGGDGYTF
j_gene: TRBJ2-1; abundance: few; d_gene: TRBD2; len: 18; v_gene: TRBV9; CDR3nt: TGTGCCAGCAGCGTAGCCCCCTTTTTGGGACTAGCGGGGGTTGAGCAGTTCTTC; CDR3aa: CASSVAPFLGLAGVEQFF
j_gene: TRBJ2-2; abundance: NA; d_gene: NA; len: 16; v_gene: TRBV7-3; CDR3nt: TGTGCCAGCAGCCCAGACAGGTCTTCGAACACCGGGGAGCTGTTTTTT; CDR3aa: CASSPDRSSNTGELFF
j_gene: TRBJ2-1; abundance: few; d_gene: NA; len: 15; v_gene: TRBV11-2; CDR3nt: TGTGCCAGCAGCTCTCCTAAGGGATCCTACAATGAGCAGTTCTTC; CDR3aa: CASSSPKGSYNEQFF
j_gene: TRBJ1-4; abundance: NA; d_gene: NA; len: 13; v_gene: TRBV29-1; CDR3nt: TGCAGCGTTAAGGCCGCAACTAATGAAAAACTGTTTTTT; CDR3aa: CSVKAATNEKLFF
j_gene: TRBJ2-5; abundance: NA; d_gene: NA; len: 13; v_gene: TRBV5-5; CDR3nt: TGTGCCAGCAGCACGGACAACCAAGAGACCCAGTACTTC; CDR3aa: CASSTDNQETQYF
j_gene: TRBJ2-3; abundance: NA; d_gene: TRBD1; len: 16; v_gene: TRBV5-1; CDR3nt: TGCGCCAGCAGCTTGGAGACAGGGATTGAGGCAGATACGCAGTATTTT; CDR3aa: CASSLETGIEADTQYF
j_gene: TRBJ2-3; abundance: many; d_gene: TRBD1; len: 12; v_gene: TRBV29-1; CDR3nt: TGCAGCTTTGGGACAGGAGCGGATACGCAGTATTTT; CDR3aa: CSFGTGADTQYF
j_gene: TRBJ2-5; abundance: few; d_gene: NA; len: 12; v_gene: TRBV30; CDR3nt: TGTGCCTGGGGACTTCTGCGGGAGACCCAGTACTTC; CDR3aa: CAWGLLRETQYF
j_gene: TRBJ2-3; abundance: few; d_gene: NA; len: 12; v_gene: TRBV5-5; CDR3nt: TGTGCCAGCAGCTTGGACGGGGGCGCGCAGTATTTT; CDR3aa: CASSLDGGAQYF
j_gene: TRBJ2-3; abundance: few; d_gene: TRBD2; len: 18; v_gene: TRBV3-1; CDR3nt: TGTGCCAGCAGCTTCAGGGGACTAGCGGGTCCTAGCACAGATACGCAGTATTTT; CDR3aa: CASSFRGLAGPSTDTQYF
j_gene: TRBJ2-7; abundance: few; d_gene: TRBD2; len: 16; v_gene: TRBV7-8; CDR3nt: TGTGCCAGCAGCGTAGGACCGGGACTAGCGGGGTACGAGCAGTACTTC; CDR3aa: CASSVGPGLAGYEQYF
j_gene: TRBJ2-6; abundance: many; d_gene: NA; len: 15; v_gene: TRBV29-1; CDR3nt: TGCAGCGTTCGGGTGGTTCAGTCTGGGGCCAACGTCCTGACTTTC; CDR3aa: CSVRVVQSGANVLTF
j_gene: TRBJ2-3; abundance: few; d_gene: TRBD2; len: 16; v_gene: TRBV4-2; CDR3nt: TGTGCCAGCAGCCAACGAGCGGGGGGGAACACAGATACGCAGTATTTT; CDR3aa: CASSQRAGGNTDTQYF
j_gene: TRBJ2-3; abundance: NA; d_gene: NA; len: 13; v_gene: TRBV12-3/TRBV12-4; CDR3nt: TGTGCCACCCGGCAGACTAGCACAGATACGCAGTATTTT; CDR3aa: CATRQTSTDTQYF
j_gene: TRBJ1-2; abundance: few; d_gene: NA; len: 14; v_gene: TRBV12-3/TRBV12-4; CDR3nt: TGTGCCAGCAGTTTTTGGGAACAAGGGGATGGCTACACCTTC; CDR3aa: CASSFWEQGDGYTF
j_gene: TRBJ2-7; abundance: NA; d_gene: TRBD1; len: 15; v_gene: TRBV4-1; CDR3nt: TGCGCCAGCAGCCAGGGGGACAGTGGGTATTGGGAGCAGTACTTC; CDR3aa: CASSQGDSGYWEQYF
j_gene: TRBJ1-6; abundance: few; d_gene: NA; len: 16; v_gene: TRBV12-5; CDR3nt: TGTGCTAGTGGTTTGGTAGCGGCAGGGCGCCGCTCACCCCTCCACTTT; CDR3aa: CASGLVAAGRRSPLHF
j_gene: TRBJ1-1; abundance: few; d_gene: NA; len: 11; v_gene: TRBV5-6; CDR3nt: TGTGCCAGCAGCTCCGACAATACAGCTTTCTTT; CDR3aa: CASSSDNTAFF
j_gene: TRBJ2-5; abundance: NA; d_gene: TRBD1; len: 13; v_gene: TRBV19; CDR3nt: TGTGCCAGTAGTCGGGACAGGGCGGAGACCCAGTACTTC; CDR3aa: CASSRDRAETQYF
j_gene: TRBJ2-7; abundance: few; d_gene: NA; len: 16; v_gene: TRBV11-1; CDR3nt: TGTGCCAGCAGCTTACCCGGCAGGGCCAGCTCCTACGAGCAGTACTTC; CDR3aa: CASSLPGRASSYEQYF
j_gene: TRBJ1-2; abundance: NA; d_gene: NA; len: 14; v_gene: TRBV5-1; CDR3nt: TGCGCCAGCATCTCAACGTGGGTCTCGCCCGGCTACACCTTC; CDR3aa: CASISTWVSPGYTF
j_gene: TRBJ1-2; abundance: few; d_gene: NA; len: 12; v_gene: TRBV11-1; CDR3nt: TGTGCCAGCAGCTTATGGAGAGAGGGCTACACCTTC; CDR3aa: CASSLWREGYTF